This T cell receptor (beta chain) was retrieved from a study of T cells in Graves' hyperthyroidism and ophthalmopathy. RNA transcripts served as the template for amplifying TCR beta CDR3 regions. The HTBI set primed first-round TCR CDR3 RT-PCR. MiXCR, run by TCRdb on the multiplex PCR reads, gives a single entry per CDR3 protein. The repertoire holds roughly 660,000 distinct CDR3 sequences, roughly 17% seen once, with around 15% in the top ten. Study-wide results and limits: Most clonotypes expanded in the thyroid (above 0.001) were also present in blood.

About this clonotype: The antigen is undetermined.

Trimming removed 4 bases at V and 0 bases at J, with 19 bases between. The CDR3 covers 18 residues. Patients aged 18 to 65 with hyperthyroidism were newly diagnosed, with duration under 2 months. The specimen sequenced was blood. The rearrangement links TRBV12-3 or TRBV12-4 to TRBJ2-1; D is possibly TRBD2 (5 bases). The sequence came from a man in his fifties or sixties with Graves' hyperthyroidism. The CDR3 sequence is CASSSFSSREGSYNEQFF. The DNA for the CDR3 is TGTGCCAGCAGTTCCTTCTCATCCCGAGAGGGCTCCTACAATGAGCAGTTCTTC.